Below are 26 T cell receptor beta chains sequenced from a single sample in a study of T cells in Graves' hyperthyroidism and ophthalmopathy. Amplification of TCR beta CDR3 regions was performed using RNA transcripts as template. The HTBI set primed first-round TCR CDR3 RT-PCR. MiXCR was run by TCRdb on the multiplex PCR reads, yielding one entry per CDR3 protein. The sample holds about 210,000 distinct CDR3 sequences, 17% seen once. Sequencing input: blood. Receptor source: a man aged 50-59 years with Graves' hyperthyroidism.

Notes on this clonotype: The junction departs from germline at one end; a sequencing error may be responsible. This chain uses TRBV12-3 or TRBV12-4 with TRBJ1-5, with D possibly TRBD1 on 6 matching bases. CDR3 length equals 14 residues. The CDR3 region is CASSSQGSNQPRHF. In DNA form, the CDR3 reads TGTGCCAGCAGTTCACAGGGAAGCAATCAGCCCCGGCATTTT.

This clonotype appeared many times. The CDR3 protein is CASSQSLGWETQYF. For the CDR3, the DNA is TGTGCCAGCAGCCAAAGCCTTGGTTGGGAGACCCAGTACTTC. This chain links TRBV3-1 with TRBJ2-5; D remains unclear. This CDR3 contains 14 residues. Trimming cost V 2 bases and J 5 bases, with 12 bases left between them. Looked up from germline, CDR1 is LGHDT and CDR2 is YNNKEL (reference sequence).

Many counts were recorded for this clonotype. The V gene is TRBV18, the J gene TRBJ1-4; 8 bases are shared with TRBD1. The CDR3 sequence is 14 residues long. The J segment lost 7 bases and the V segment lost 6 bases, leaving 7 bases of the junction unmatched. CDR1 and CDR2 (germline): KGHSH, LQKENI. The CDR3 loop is CASSHSGTGEKLFF. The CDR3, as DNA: TGTGCCAGCTCGCATTCCGGGACAGGTGAAAAACTGTTTTTT.

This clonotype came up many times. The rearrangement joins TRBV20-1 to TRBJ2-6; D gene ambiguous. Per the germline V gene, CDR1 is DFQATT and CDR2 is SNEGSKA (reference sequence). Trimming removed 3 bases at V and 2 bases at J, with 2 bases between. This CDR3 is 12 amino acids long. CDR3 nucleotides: TGCAGTGCTAGTGCTGGGGCCAACGTCCTGACTTTC. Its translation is CSASAGANVLTF.

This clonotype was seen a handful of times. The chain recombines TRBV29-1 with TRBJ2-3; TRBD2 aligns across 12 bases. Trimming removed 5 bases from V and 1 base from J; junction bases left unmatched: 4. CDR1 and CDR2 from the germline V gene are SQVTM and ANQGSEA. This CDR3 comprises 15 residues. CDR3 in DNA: TGCAGCGTTTTGCTAGCGGGAGGGGGCACAGATACGCAGTATTTT. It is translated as CSVLLAGGGTDTQYF.

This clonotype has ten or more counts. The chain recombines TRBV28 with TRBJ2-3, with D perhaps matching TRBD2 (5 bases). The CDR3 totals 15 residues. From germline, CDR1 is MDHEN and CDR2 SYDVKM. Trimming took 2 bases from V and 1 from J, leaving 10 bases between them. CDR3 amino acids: CASSLRLARTDTQYF. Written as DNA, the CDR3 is TGTGCCAGCAGTTTAAGGCTAGCTCGCACAGATACGCAGTATTTT.

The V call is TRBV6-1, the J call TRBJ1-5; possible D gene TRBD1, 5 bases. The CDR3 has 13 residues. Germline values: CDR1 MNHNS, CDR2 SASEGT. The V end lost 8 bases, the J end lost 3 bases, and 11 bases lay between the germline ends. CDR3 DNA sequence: TGTGCCAGCGAAGGGGCGGACAATCAGCCCCAGCATTTT. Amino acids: CASEGADNQPQHF.

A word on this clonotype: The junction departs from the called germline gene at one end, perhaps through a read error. The CDR3 sequence is CASSYGTSSLTYSEQFF. The DNA of the CDR3 is TGTGCCAGCAGCTACGGGACTAGCAGCCTGACCTACAGTGAGCAGTTCTTC. This rearrangement joins TRBV11-3 to TRBJ2-1; 9 bases are a match to TRBD2. The CDR3 spans 17 residues. Per the germline V gene, CDR1 is SGHNT and CDR2 is YENEEA. The full variable domain, its missing parts supplied by reference TRBV11-3 and TRBJ2-1, is EAGVVQSPRYKIIEKKQPVAFWCNPISGHNTLYWYLQNLGQGPELLIRYENEEAVDDSQLPKDRFSAERLKGVDSTLKIQPAELGDSAVYLCASSYGTSSLTYSEQFFGPGTRLTVL.

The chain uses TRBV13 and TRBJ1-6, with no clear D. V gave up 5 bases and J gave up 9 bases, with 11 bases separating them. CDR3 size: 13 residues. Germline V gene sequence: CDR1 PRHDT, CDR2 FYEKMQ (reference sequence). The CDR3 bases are TGTGCCAGCAGCGCGATTACTGGTTCACCCCTCCACTTT. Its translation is CASSAITGSPLHF.

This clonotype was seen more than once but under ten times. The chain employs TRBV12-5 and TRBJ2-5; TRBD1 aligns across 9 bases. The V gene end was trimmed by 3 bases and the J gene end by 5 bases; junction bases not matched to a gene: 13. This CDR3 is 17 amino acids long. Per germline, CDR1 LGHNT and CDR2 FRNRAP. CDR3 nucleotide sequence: TGTGCTAGTGGTTTCTTGGGACAGGGCATCTTGGGGGAGACCCAGTACTTC. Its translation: CASGFLGQGILGETQYF.

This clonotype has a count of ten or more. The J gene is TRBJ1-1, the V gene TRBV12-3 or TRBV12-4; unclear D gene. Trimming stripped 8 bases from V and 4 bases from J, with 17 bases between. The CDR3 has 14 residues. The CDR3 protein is CASSRVRGGTEAFF. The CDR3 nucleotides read TGTGCCAGCTCCAGAGTTCGGGGTGGCACTGAAGCTTTCTTT.

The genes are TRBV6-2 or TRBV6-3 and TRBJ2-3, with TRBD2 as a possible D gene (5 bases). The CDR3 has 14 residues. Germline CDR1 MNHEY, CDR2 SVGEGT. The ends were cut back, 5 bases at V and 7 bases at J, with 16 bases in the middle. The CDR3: CASSPPVGIHTQYF. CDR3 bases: TGTGCCAGCAGTCCACCCGTCGGGATTCATACGCAGTATTTT.

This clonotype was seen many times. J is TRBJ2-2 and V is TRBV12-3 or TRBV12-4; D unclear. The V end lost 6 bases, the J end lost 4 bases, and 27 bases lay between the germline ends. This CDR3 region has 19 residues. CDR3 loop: CASRVWARIEQELTGELFF. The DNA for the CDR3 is TGTGCCAGCAGAGTATGGGCCCGCATAGAGCAGGAGCTCACCGGGGAGCTGTTTTTT.

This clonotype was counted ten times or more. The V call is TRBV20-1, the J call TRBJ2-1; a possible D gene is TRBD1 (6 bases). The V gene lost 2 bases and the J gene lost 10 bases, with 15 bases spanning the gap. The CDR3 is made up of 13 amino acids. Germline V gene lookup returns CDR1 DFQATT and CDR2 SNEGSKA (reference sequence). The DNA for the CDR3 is TGCAGTGCTAGACGTCCAGGGGCCCCCGAGCAGTTCTTC. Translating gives CSARRPGAPEQFF.

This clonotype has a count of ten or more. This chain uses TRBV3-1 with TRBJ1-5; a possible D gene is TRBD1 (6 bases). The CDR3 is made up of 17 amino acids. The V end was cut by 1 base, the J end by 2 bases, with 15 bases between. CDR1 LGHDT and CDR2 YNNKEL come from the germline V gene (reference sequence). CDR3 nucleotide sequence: TGTGCCAGCAGCCAAGGGGGGGGGCCAACGCGCAATCAGCCCCAGCATTTT. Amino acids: CASSQGGGPTRNQPQHF. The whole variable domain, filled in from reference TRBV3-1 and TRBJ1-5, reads DTAVSQTPKYLVTQMGNDKSIKCEQNLGHDTMYWYKQDSKKFLKIMFSYNNKELIINETVPNRFSPKSPDKAHLNLHINSLELGDSAVYFCASSQGGGPTRNQPQHFGDGTRLSIL.

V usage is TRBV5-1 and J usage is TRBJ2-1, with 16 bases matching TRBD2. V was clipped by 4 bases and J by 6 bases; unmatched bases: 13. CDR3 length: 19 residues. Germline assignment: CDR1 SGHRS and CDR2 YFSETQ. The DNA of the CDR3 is TGCGCCAGCAGCATACCCGGGACTAGCGGGAGGGCCCGGGTCAATGAGCAGTTCTTC. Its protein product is CASSIPGTSGRARVNEQFF. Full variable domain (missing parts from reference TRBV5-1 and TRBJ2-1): KAGVTQTPRYLIKTRGQQVTLSCSPISGHRSVSWYQQTPGQGLQFLFEYFSETQRNKGNFPGRFSGRQFSNSRSEMNVSTLELGDSALYLCASSIPGTSGRARVNEQFFGPGTRLTVL.

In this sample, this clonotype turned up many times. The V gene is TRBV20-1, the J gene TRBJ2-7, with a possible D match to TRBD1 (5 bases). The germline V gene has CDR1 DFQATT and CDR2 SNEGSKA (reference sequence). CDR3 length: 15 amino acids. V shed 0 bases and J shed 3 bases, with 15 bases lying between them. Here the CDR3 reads CSARDHRIRFYEQYF. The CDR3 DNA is TGCAGTGCTAGAGATCACAGGATAAGATTCTACGAGCAGTACTTC.

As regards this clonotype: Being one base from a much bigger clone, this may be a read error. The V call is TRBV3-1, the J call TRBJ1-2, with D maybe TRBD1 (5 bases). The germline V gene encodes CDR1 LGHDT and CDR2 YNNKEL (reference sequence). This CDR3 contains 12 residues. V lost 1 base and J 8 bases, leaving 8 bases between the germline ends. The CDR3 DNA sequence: TGTGCCAGCAGCCAAGTAGGGGACGGCTACACCTTC. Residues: CASSQVGDGYTF.

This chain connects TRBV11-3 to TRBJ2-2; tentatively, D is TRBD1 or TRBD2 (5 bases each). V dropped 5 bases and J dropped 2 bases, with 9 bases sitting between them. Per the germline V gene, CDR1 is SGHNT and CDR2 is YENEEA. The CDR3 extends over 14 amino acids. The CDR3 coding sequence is TGTGCCAGCAGCAAGGGACGTAACACCGGGGAGCTGTTTTTT. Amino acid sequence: CASSKGRNTGELFF.

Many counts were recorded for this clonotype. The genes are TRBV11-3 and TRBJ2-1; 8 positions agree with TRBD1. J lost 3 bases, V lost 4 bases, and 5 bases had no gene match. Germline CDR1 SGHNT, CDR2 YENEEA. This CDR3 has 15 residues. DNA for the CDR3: TGTGCCAGCAGCTCCGGACAGGGCAACTACAATGAGCAGTTCTTC. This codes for CASSSGQGNYNEQFF.

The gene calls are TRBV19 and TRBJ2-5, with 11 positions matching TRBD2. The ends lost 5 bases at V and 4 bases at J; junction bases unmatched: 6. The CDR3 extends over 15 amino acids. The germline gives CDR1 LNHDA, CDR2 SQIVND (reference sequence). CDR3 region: CASSPGLAAGETQYF. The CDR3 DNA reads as TGTGCCAGTAGTCCGGGACTAGCGGCGGGAGAGACCCAGTACTTC.

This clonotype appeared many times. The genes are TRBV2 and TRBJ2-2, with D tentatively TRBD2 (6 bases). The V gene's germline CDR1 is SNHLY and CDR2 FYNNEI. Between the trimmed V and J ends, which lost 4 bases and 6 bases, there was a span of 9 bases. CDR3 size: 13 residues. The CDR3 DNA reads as TGTGCCAGCAGTGCAGAGCGGGCCGGGGAGCTGTTTTTT. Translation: CASSAERAGELFF.

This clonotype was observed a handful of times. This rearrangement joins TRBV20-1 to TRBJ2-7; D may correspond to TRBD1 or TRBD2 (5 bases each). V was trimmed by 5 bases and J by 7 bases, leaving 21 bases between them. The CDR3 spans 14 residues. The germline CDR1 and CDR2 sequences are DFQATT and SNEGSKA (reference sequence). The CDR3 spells CSAPGSGTLYEQYF. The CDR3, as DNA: TGCAGTGCTCCAGGGTCCGGGACCTTATATGAGCAGTACTTC.

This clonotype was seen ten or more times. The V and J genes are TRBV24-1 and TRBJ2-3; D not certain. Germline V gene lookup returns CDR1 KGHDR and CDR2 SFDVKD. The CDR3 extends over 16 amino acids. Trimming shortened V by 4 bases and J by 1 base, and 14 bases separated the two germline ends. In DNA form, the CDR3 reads TGTGCCACCAGTGACCCCGCTCTACGGGGCACAGATACGCAGTATTTT. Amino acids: CATSDPALRGTDTQYF.

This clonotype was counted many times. This chain's CDR3 is CATSVSTGNYGYTF. Here the CDR3 DNA reads TGTGCCACCAGTGTATCGACAGGGAACTATGGCTACACCTTC. The V gene is TRBV24-1, the J gene TRBJ1-2, with 7 positions matching TRBD1. The CDR3 contains 14 residues. V shed 5 bases, J shed 2 bases, and the junction held 4 bases outside the gene matches. Germline loops: CDR1 KGHDR, CDR2 SFDVKD.

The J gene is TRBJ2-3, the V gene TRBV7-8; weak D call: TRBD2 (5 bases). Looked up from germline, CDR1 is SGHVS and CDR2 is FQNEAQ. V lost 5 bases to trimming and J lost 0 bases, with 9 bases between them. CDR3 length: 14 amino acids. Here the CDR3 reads CASSDGGSTDTQYF. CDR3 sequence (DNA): TGTGCCAGCAGCGACGGCGGGAGCACAGATACGCAGTATTTT.